This record concerns one TCR beta chain sequence. This clone is identified as medium-sized (0.01 to 0.1%). The antigen it recognizes is unknown. Throughout, gene names and germline sequences are given for the mouse. The read terminates 1 residue before the CDR3 end, so the remaining end is supplied by the germline J gene. Trimming takes 4 bases from V and 2 bases from J, and the germline ends sit 1 base apart. Counted from cysteine to phenylalanine, this CDR3 has 11 amino acids. The DNA covers only part of the CDR3, 30 bases in frame from base 1. CDR1 NSQYPW and CDR2 LRSPGD are derived from the germline V gene (reference sequence). The data belong to a study of tissue T cells after allogeneic stem cell transplantation (dated by TCRdb to between 2021 and 2024). Regarding the complete study: The study profiled TCR beta repertoires in many tissues obtained from research autopsies of patients with and without GVHD, and also in mouse models of GVHD. The human arm was conducted as a prospective observational study, and neither blinding nor randomization was performed. Beyond this particular receptor, the publication reports: Which tissue TCRs were alloreactive or antigen-specific was not determined in the study, and some of the clones might have been host cells that persisted. Few T cell clones were found to be shared across patients, but shared repertoire signatures across patients were revealed in a tissue-specific fashion by motif-based clustering. In both patients and mice, T cells from blood and spleen covered only a limited part of the TCR repertoire found in tissues. Within patients, how anatomically similar tissues were was a major factor shaping TCR repertoire composition, regardless of disease or transplant status. The patient cohort was small and varied clinically, and sampling depth was recognized as a limitation.

This sample's time point label indicates: mouse harvest day 14 after allogeneic transplant. Each mouse graft, delivered by tail vein injection, combined 10^6 splenic CD5+ T cells with 10^7 T-cell-depleted bone marrow cells. Mouse GVHD was modeled in a major MHC-mismatch B6 (H2b) into BALB/c (H2d) model, with tissues profiled at day 7 or 14. Mouse tissues and retro-orbital blood were harvested on day 7 or 14 post-transplant using separate sterile tools per animal; livers were flushed beforehand. Before genomic DNA isolation with the DNeasy Blood & Tissue Kit, mouse tissues were minced with razor blades in buffered saline. Libraries came from the immunoSEQ multiplex PCR assay. Adaptive Biotechnologies performed the TCRbeta CDR3 sequencing at survey depth and reported CDR3 sequences, V/J genes, productive frequency and template counts. Amplification of TCR beta CDR3 regions started from genomic DNA instead of RNA. On the authors' methods: Jensen-Shannon divergence was used to quantify pairwise repertoire overlap between tissues, with a value of 1 indicating complete divergence and a value of 0 indicating identical repertoires. Tissues were clustered by single-linkage agglomerative hierarchical clustering of pairwise JSD values and displayed as dendrograms. All patient samples were analyzed with GLIPH2 using simulation_depth 1000, kmer_min_depth 3 and cdr3_length_cutoff 8, and only groups containing more than two unique CDR3s were kept. A standardized tissue-overlap score was calculated by extrapolating Jaccard GLIPH-group overlap across patients to a standard repertoire size of 1000 clones. Linear mixed-effect models, with tissue as a fixed effect and individual as a random effect, were used to test how diversity related to clinical or experimental variables. Not all clones reach the TCRdb copy of this immuneACCESS table, which keeps in-frame sequences only. Checked studies attribute under half of the gap to unresolved V genes and leave the rest unexplained. That table furnishes V, J and clone size, whereas the DNA furnished D and trimming. In all, the sample holds some 8,000 clones, and roughly a third of those were seen once. Of the sample, 2.5% to 3.5% is held by the ten largest clones.

This chain is built from TRBV1 and TRBJ2-5, with the D gene not confidently named. Specimen: skin. The receptor comes from a female BALB/c mouse given C57BL/6 T cells with graft-versus-host disease after an allogeneic hematopoietic cell transplant. The CDR3 loop reads CTCSGQDTQYF. The part of the CDR3 DNA that was read is TGCACCTGCAGTGGCCAAGACACCCAGTAC.